This TCR beta chain derives from a study of regulatory T cells in long-lasting Graves disease. Time point denoted: newly diagnosed GD, antithyroid drugs for less than 3 months. PBMC-extracted RNA yielded the TCR library. This clonotype showed up many times. Trimming took 3 bases from V and 5 from J, leaving 16 bases between them. The CDR3 is 14 amino acids. Germline V gene data show CDR1 as DFQATT and CDR2 as SNEGSKA (reference sequence). Arm-PCR of CDR3 regions with iRepertoire HTBI primers generated TCR beta libraries. TCRdb independently ran MiXCR on the multiplex PCR reads; one entry per CDR3 protein. The sample holds under 300,000 distinct CDR3 sequences, 15% to 20% seen once. The same specimen was also included in a second study, on T cells in Graves' hyperthyroidism and ophthalmopathy. That source notes: Those patients with uncontrolled infection, other autoimmune disease, pregnancy or lactation were excluded. A first-round RT-PCR of the TCR CDR3 used the HTBI primer set. Stable hyperthyroidism was told apart from ophthalmopathy by a model built on 13 V-J features.

This material consisted of peripheral blood mononuclear cells (PBMCs), taken at new diagnosis, from a patient treated with antithyroid drugs. The chain has TRBV20-1 and TRBJ2-5; D might be TRBD2 (7 bases). The receptor comes from a woman aged 25 to 39 with Graves disease. CDR3 coding DNA: TGCAGTGCTAGGGAATCGGGGGGCCTTGAGACCCAGTACTTC. Translating gives CSARESGGLETQYF.